This TCR beta chain is from a study of OX40 agonist ivuxolimab in advanced cancers. Study-wide background: Six ivuxolimab dose levels, 0.01 to 10 mg/kg, were given intravenously every 2 weeks. Whole-study results and caveats: CD4+ and CD8+ blood T cells expanded clonally by week 6 at 0.1 to 3.0 mg/kg.

The cohort excluded patients with autoimmune disease history or systemic immunosuppression. Losses at the gene ends were 5 bases for V and 2 bases for J; bases not matched to a gene: 4. The germline V gene encodes CDR1 LNHDA and CDR2 SQIVND (reference sequence). This CDR3 contains 15 residues. Produced via immunoSEQ multiplex PCR; TCRdb's table is partial and in-frame only. This sample has some 21,000 clones; 83% occur once, and the top ten carry about 50%. Points on this clone: Its antigen is as yet unknown.

The sample was CD4+ or CD8+ T cells sorted from blood, taken in a trial of the OX40 agonist ivuxolimab. J is TRBJ2-7 and V is TRBV19; 12 bases are shared with TRBD1. The clonotype comes from an adult with an advanced solid tumor such as melanoma, head and neck, liver or kidney cancer. This CDR3 reads CASSDGTGGPYEQYF. CDR3 coding DNA: TGTGCCAGTAGTGATGGGACAGGGGGCCCCTACGAGCAGTACTTC.